The rows below give T cell receptor beta chains drawn from one sample of a study of tumor and adjacent non-tumor tissue in lung cancer. Using its own MiXCR run on the multiplex PCR reads, TCRdb lists one record per CDR3 protein. Of about 75,000 distinct CDR3 sequences in the sample, over 75% were seen once. Sequencing used lung tumor tissue. These receptors all come from a woman aged 45-59 years with non-small cell lung cancer. The CDR3 runs from the conserved cysteine through the conserved F or W. Each record gives: D gene, J gene, V gene, CDR3 protein. A D gene is named only where the DNA matches it firmly.

TRBD2,TRBJ2-1,TRBV11-2,CAINLESSGNNEQFF
NA,TRBJ1-4,TRBV4-1,CASTGSYPTNEKLLF
NA,TRBJ2-3,TRBV30,CAWNSWGERDTQYF
NA,TRBJ2-6,TRBV6-1,CVSSEAQDDGANVLTF
NA,TRBJ2-7,TRBV20-1,CSARANGTPRLSYEQYF
NA,TRBJ2-5,TRBV4-1,CASSQDHRNETQYF
TRBD1,TRBJ1-1,TRBV12-3/TRBV12-4,CVSSYRGIDTEAFF
NA,TRBJ2-7,TRBV12-3/TRBV12-4,CAGSWGGLPHEQYF
TRBD1,TRBJ2-2,TRBV5-6,CASNLDPGQGRTGKLFF
NA,TRBJ2-1,TRBV12-3/TRBV12-4,CASSLETGTNNEQFF
NA,TRBJ2-2,TRBV11-1,CASSVAIRGSYHTVELLF
NA,TRBJ2-1,TRBV7-8,CASSLGTGYNKQFF
NA,TRBJ2-7,TRBV7-2,CASSLGGLQLYEQYF
NA,TRBJ2-1,TRBV29-1,CSVELNGSSYNVEFF
TRBD2,TRBJ2-7,TRBV28,CASSLLGGDSSGRAEEYF
NA,TRBJ2-2,TRBV28,CASSLWDGELFF
TRBD2,TRBJ2-5,TRBV5-1,CSSRLGGGGYQETQYF
TRBD2,TRBJ2-2,TRBV20-1,CNATTSGREDTGELFF
NA,TRBJ2-2,TRBV6-1,CTSSEKEGSPGELFF
NA,TRBJ2-3,TRBV5-5,CASEVREAGDTQFF
NA,TRBJ2-7,TRBV29-1,CSVNPGARSGATYEQYF
NA,TRBJ2-7,TRBV6-5,CASSYSRGHEQYF
TRBD1,TRBJ1-1,TRBV7-9,CASSLRAGGADTEAFF
NA,TRBJ2-2,TRBV20-1,CSVPVGRGTGEPFF
NA,TRBJ2-7,TRBV6-5,CATSLYDNSYVQYF
NA,TRBJ2-7,TRBV6-1,CASSGGSWFVQYF
NA,TRBJ2-5,TRBV7-8,CASSVRILETQYF
NA,TRBJ1-4,TRBV4-1,CASSEAAKNEKLFF
NA,TRBJ2-7,TRBV28,CASSQFNYEQYF
TRBD1,TRBJ2-1,TRBV6-1,CTSSEGQGSADEQFF
TRBD2,TRBJ2-1,TRBV10-3,CVISPVAGANNERFF
NA,TRBJ2-7,TRBV4-1,CASSQGRVNNHYEQYF
NA,TRBJ2-2,TRBV6-4,CASNDGRDDTGEMFF
NA,TRBJ1-1,TRBV6-1,CASSTWENTEAFF
NA,TRBJ2-7,TRBV11-3,CASSLEKGRENYEQYF
NA,TRBJ1-5,TRBV28,CTSRPRGRGSNQPQHF
NA,TRBJ1-5,TRBV12-3/TRBV12-4,CASSLNGGSQPQHF
NA,TRBJ1-1,TRBV28,CASSLTAGDETEAFF
NA,TRBJ1-5,TRBV10-3,CATQGYSNQPQHF
TRBD1,TRBJ2-1,TRBV20-1,CIARTRTGAIEQFF
TRBD2,TRBJ2-4,TRBV28,CASNDLAGGNIQYF
TRBD1,TRBJ1-3,TRBV29-1,CSASGTGARHTIYF
NA,TRBJ2-1,TRBV5-6,CASTFGMVPSYNEQFF